The clone carrying this T cell receptor beta chain occurred many times. The sample belongs to a study of Graves' ophthalmopathy and Graves' hyperthyroidism. This CDR3 is built from 16 residues. Deletions cut 0 bases from V and 2 bases from J, with 15 bases between. Looked up from germline, CDR1 is SGHRS and CDR2 is YFSETQ. Using RNA transcripts, the TCR beta CDR3 regions were amplified. First-round RT-PCR with HTBI primers preceded a second-round multiplex PCR. TCRdb used MiXCR to reprocess the multiplex PCR reads, holding one entry per CDR3 protein. The sample has fewer than 350,000 distinct CDR3 sequences; around a sixth are singletons.

The chain links TRBV5-1 to TRBJ2-7; D assignment may be TRBD1 or TRBD2 (5 bases each). This sequence originates from an adult man with Graves' ophthalmopathy. Sample: peripheral blood. Here the CDR3 reads CASSLANRDRAYEQYF. CDR3 nucleotides: TGCGCCAGCAGCTTGGCCAACCGGGACCGAGCCTACGAGCAGTACTTC.